Given below is one T cell receptor beta chain in context. These data come from a study of blood T cell repertoires in COVID-19. Data came from immunoSEQ multiplex PCR; TCRdb stores just in-frame clones and leaves some out. Among more than 95,000 clones listed, about 85% were seen once. The CDR3 runs 15 residues. Germline values: CDR1 MNHEY, CDR2 SVGAGI. V shed 6 bases and J 0 bases; nucleotides not matched to a gene: 5. The sequence came from a human donor in a cohort sampled during active COVID-19. Sequenced input: peripheral blood. The chain carries TRBV6-5 and TRBJ1-5; 7 nucleotides align to TRBD1. The CDR3 region is CASSLHRGSNQPQHF. CDR3 in DNA: TGTGCCAGCAGCCTACACAGGGGTAGCAATCAGCCCCAGCATTTT.